One sample yielded the 13 T cell receptor beta chains listed below, sequenced in a study of cytomegalovirus exposure and HLA in healthy donors. Vbeta (60) and Jbeta (13) primers were used in the PCR. Sequencing used immunoSEQ multiplex PCR; TCRdb keeps in-frame clones, though not all of them. The table has about 92,000 clones, roughly 80% seen once. Material for sequencing was PBMCs. These receptors were collected from a girl aged 2-9 years in good health and CMV-seropositive.

The rearrangement joins TRBV2 to TRBJ2-7; 7 bases line up with TRBD1. This CDR3 has 15 residues. The V gene's germline CDR1 is SNHLY and CDR2 FYNNEI. The J segment lost 1 base and the V segment lost 6 bases, leaving 9 bases of the junction unmatched. DNA of the CDR3: TGTGCCAGCAGCCCACGGGACAGACCTTCCTACGAGCAGTACTTC. This translates into CASSPRDRPSYEQYF.

This sequence joins TRBV29-1 and TRBJ2-3; 8 positions match TRBD1. Germline CDR1 is SQVTM and CDR2 is ANQGSEA. J was trimmed by 5 bases and V by 8 bases; bases with no gene match: 12. The CDR3 loop spans 14 amino acids. The CDR3 spells CSHLGGTGGDTQYF. CDR3 DNA sequence: TGCAGCCATCTAGGCGGGACAGGTGGAGATACGCAGTATTTT.

The chain carries TRBV6-5 and TRBJ2-1; weak D call: TRBD2 (5 bases). Germline-derived CDR1 and CDR2 are MNHEY and SVGAGI. The V gene lost 0 bases and the J gene lost 6 bases, with 12 bases spanning the gap. The CDR3 spans 15 residues. Here the CDR3 reads CASSYSRGMTNEQFF. Here the CDR3 DNA reads TGTGCCAGCAGTTACTCGAGAGGGATGACCAATGAGCAGTTCTTC.

The chain joins TRBV6-1 to TRBJ2-1; D unresolved. The CDR3 totals 15 residues. Germline CDR1 MNHNS, CDR2 SASEGT. Trimming cost V 3 bases and J 8 bases, with 17 bases left between them. For the CDR3, the DNA is TGTGCCAGCAGTGAGAGTCGGTATCCTGGAGATGAGCAGTTCTTC. It translates to CASSESRYPGDEQFF.

The gene calls are TRBV5-1 and TRBJ2-7, with 8 bases that match TRBD1. Per germline, CDR1 SGHRS and CDR2 YFSETQ. The CDR3 has 14 residues. V lost 4 bases to trimming and J lost 7 bases; unmatched junction nucleotides: 10. The CDR3 loop is CASSLMDRVGEQYF. DNA of the CDR3: TGCGCCAGCAGCCTAATGGACAGGGTTGGGGAGCAGTACTTC.

The gene calls are TRBV2 and TRBJ1-4; the D gene is possibly TRBD1 (5 bases). V lost 5 bases and J lost 2, with 12 bases in between. CDR1 SNHLY and CDR2 FYNNEI come from the germline V gene. CDR3 length equals 15 residues. The CDR3 bases are TGTGCCAGCAGTACCCACAGGACGACTAATGAAAAACTGTTTTTT. This codes for CASSTHRTTNEKLFF.

This chain uses TRBV10-3 with TRBJ1-1, with D unresolved. Per germline, CDR1 ENHRY and CDR2 SYGVKD. Trimming took off 4 bases at V and 0 bases at J, with 6 bases between the two ends. CDR3 length equals 13 residues. CDR3 DNA sequence: TGTGCCATCAGTGTAGGAGTGAACACTGAAGCTTTCTTT. This sequence encodes CAISVGVNTEAFF.

This chain joins TRBV20-1 and TRBJ1-1; D is ambiguous. The CDR3 runs 10 residues. The germline CDR1 and CDR2 sequences are DFQATT and SNEGSKA (reference sequence). Trimming took off 5 bases at V and 11 bases at J, with 12 bases between the two ends. CDR3 nucleotides: TGCAGTGCTTGGAGGGAGTCTGCTTTCTTT. It yields the protein CSAWRESAFF.

The genes are TRBV19 and TRBJ1-1; tentative D call: TRBD1 (5 bases). The CDR3 covers 12 residues. CDR1 and CDR2 from the germline V gene are LNHDA and SQIVND (reference sequence). Trimming stripped 6 bases from V and 4 bases from J, with 9 bases between. CDR3 sequence: CASSLRGTEAFF. For the CDR3, the DNA is TGTGCCAGTAGCCTAAGGGGCACTGAAGCTTTCTTT.

The V gene is TRBV4-1, the J gene TRBJ1-1; D is possibly TRBD1 (5 bases). Trimming shortened V by 5 bases and J by 7 bases, and 20 bases separated the two germline ends. The CDR3 sequence is 15 residues long. The germline V gene encodes CDR1 MGHRA and CDR2 YSYEKL. Here the CDR3 reads CASSSRGGPGGEAFF. The CDR3 nucleotides are TGCGCCAGCAGCTCTAGAGGTGGGCCCGGGGGTGAAGCTTTCTTT.

This clone was observed once. The CDR3 DNA reads TGTGCCAGCAGTGTGTGGACAGGGGGGAATGAGCAGTTCTTC. Translating gives CASSVWTGGNEQFF. The J gene is TRBJ2-1, the V gene TRBV6-1; 10 bases line up with TRBD1. This CDR3 has 14 residues. Trimming removed 4 bases from V and 7 bases from J; junction bases left unmatched: 4. Germline V gene data show CDR1 as MNHNS and CDR2 as SASEGT.

The V and J genes are TRBV2 and TRBJ1-5; TRBD1 agrees at 7 bases. From germline, CDR1 is SNHLY and CDR2 FYNNEI. Trimming cost V 2 bases and J 8 bases; bases outside gene matches: 6. The CDR3 runs 14 residues. For the CDR3, the DNA is TGTGCCAGCAGTGAAACGGACAGGAGGGAGCCCCAGCATTTT. This gives the protein CASSETDRREPQHF.

The chain couples TRBV11-2 to TRBJ2-7; 9 positions agree with TRBD2. The CDR3 loop spans 14 amino acids. V shed 3 bases and J 2 bases; nucleotides not matched to a gene: 2. Germline-derived CDR1 and CDR2 are SGHAT and FQNNGV. CDR3 in amino acids: CASSLVAGAYEQYF. CDR3 nucleotides: TGTGCCAGCAGCTTGGTAGCGGGGGCCTACGAGCAGTACTTC.